These 5 T cell receptor beta chains were sequenced from one sample in a study of blood T cells in healthy people across ages. A J-beta primer mix and a sample-barcoded 5' primer were used in a second PCR of roughly 6 to 11 cycles. TCRdb passed the 5' RACE reads through MiXCR, listing each CDR3 protein once. The sample yields nearly 800,000 distinct CDR3 sequences, roughly 25% seen once. This sample also belongs to another study, concerning T cells of mothers and their children.

The sample consisted of blood. The receptors stem from a boy aged 5 to 17 in good health.

The genes are TRBV6-5 and TRBJ1-4, with no clear D. The germline gives CDR1 MNHEY, CDR2 SVGAGI. The germline V and J ends were trimmed by 0 bases and 5 bases, with 10 bases remaining between them. The length of the CDR3 is 15 residues. The CDR3 nucleotides read TGTGCCAGCAGTTACTCGACCAGATCCAATGAAAAACTGTTTTTT. Its translation: CASSYSTRSNEKLFF.

The chain joins TRBV11-1 to TRBJ2-5; 8 bases agree with TRBD2. V lost 6 bases and J lost 4; bases outside the gene matches: 10. CDR3 length: 15 amino acids. Germline V gives CDR1 SGHAT, CDR2 FQDESV (reference sequence). CDR3 in amino acids: CASRSTSVSRETQYF. The CDR3, as DNA: TGTGCCAGCAGGTCGACTAGCGTTTCGCGAGAGACCCAGTACTTC. Using reference TRBV11-1 and TRBJ2-5 for the parts outside the CDR3, the full variable domain is EAEVAQSPRYKITEKSQAVAFWCDPISGHATLYWYRQILGQGPELLVQFQDESVVDDSQLPKDRFSAERLKGVDSTLKIQPAELGDSAMYLCASRSTSVSRETQYFGPGTRLLVL.

This clonotype has just a few counts. This chain joins TRBV3-1 and TRBJ2-1, with 10 bases fitting TRBD2. V dropped 4 bases and J dropped 6; count of bases not matched to a gene: 12. The CDR3 sequence is 17 residues long. Germline V gene sequence: CDR1 LGHDT, CDR2 YNNKEL (reference sequence). The CDR3 coding sequence is TGTGCCAGCAGCCCAAACCTCCTAGCGGGGGCGGGCAATGAGCAGTTCTTC. It is translated as CASSPNLLAGAGNEQFF.

This clonotype has a handful of counts. The rearrangement links TRBV2 to TRBJ1-2; possible D gene TRBD1, 5 bases. Between the trimmed V and J ends, which lost 7 bases and 0 bases, there was a span of 9 bases. Germline V gives CDR1 SNHLY, CDR2 FYNNEI. The CDR3 extends over 13 amino acids. The CDR3 sequence: CASTQGPNYGYTF. The DNA of the CDR3 is TGTGCCAGCACGCAGGGACCTAACTATGGCTACACCTTC.

The rearrangement joins TRBV6-6 to TRBJ2-2; D tentatively fits TRBD1 or TRBD2 (5 bases each). Trimming took 5 bases from V and 11 from J, leaving 21 bases between them. Germline V gene data show CDR1 as MNHNY and CDR2 as SVGAGI (reference sequence). This CDR3 is 15 amino acids long. In DNA form, the CDR3 reads TGTGCCAGCAGTCCCCAAGGACTCGGGGCCGATGAGCTGTTTTTT. This codes for CASSPQGLGADELFF.